The clone carrying this TCR beta chain was found a few times. These data come from a study of blood T cell repertoires in COVID-19. The assay was immunoSEQ multiplex PCR, and TCRdb's table has in-frame clones only and misses some. Among around 150,000 clones, roughly 88% were seen once, and the ten largest hold around 8.4%. V was clipped by 4 bases and J by 6 bases; unmatched bases: 7. Germline values: CDR1 SGHTA, CDR2 FQGNSA. The length of the CDR3 is 15 residues. The TCR was taken from a woman older than 75 with active or convalescent COVID-19. The gene calls are TRBV7-2 and TRBJ1-5; 9 bases match TRBD1. Sequencing was performed on peripheral blood. The CDR3 DNA is TGTGCCAGCAGCTCGGGACAGGGTAGGAGTCAGCCCCAGCATTTT. Its protein is CASSSGQGRSQPQHF.